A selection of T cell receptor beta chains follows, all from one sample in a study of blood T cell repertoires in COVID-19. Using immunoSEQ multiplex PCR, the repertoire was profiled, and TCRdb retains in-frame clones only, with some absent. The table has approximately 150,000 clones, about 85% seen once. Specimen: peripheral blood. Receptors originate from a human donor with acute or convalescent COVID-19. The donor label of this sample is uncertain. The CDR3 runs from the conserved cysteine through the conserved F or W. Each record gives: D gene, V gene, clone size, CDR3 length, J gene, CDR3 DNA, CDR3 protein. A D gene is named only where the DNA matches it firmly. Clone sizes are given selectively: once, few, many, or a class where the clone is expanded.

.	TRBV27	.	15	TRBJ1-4	TGTGCCAGCAGTTTATCGGGCAAGTTTAATGAAAAACTGTTTTTT	CASSLSGKFNEKLFF
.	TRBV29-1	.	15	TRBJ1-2	TGCAGCGTTGAAGTTGGGGGACAAAGAAGATTGGGCTACACCTTC	CSVEVGGQRRLGYTF
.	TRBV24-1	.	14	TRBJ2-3	TGTGCCACCAGTAAGGAGGGGTTCGCAGATACGCAGTATTTT	CATSKEGFADTQYF
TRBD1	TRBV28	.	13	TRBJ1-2	TGTGCCAGCAGTCCGGACAGGGTATATGGCTACACCTTC	CASSPDRVYGYTF
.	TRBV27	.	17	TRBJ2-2	TGTGCCGGGCCGCGCCCCCCTTTTGTGCGATACACCGGGGAGCTGTTTTTT	CAGPRPPFVRYTGELFF
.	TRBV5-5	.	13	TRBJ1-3	TGTGCCAGCCGAACAGGGCCGGGAAACACCATATATTTT	CASRTGPGNTIYF
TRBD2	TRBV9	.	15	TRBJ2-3	TGTGCCAGCAGCGGTAGCGGGAAGAGCACAGATACGCAGTATTTT	CASSGSGKSTDTQYF
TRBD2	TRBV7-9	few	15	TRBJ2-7	TGTGCCAGCAGCGTCGGGACTAGCGGGAACAACGAGCAGTACTTC	CASSVGTSGNNEQYF
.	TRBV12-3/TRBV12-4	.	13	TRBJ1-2	TGTGCCAGCAGTTTGAAAAGAGCCTATGGCTACACCTTC	CASSLKRAYGYTF
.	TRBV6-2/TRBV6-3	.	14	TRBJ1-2	TGTGCCAGCAGTTACCTTGGGACTGACCTTGCCTACACCTTC	CASSYLGTDLAYTF
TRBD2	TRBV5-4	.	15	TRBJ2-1	TGTGCCAGCAGCGCTCCGGGACTAGGCAACAATGAGCAGTTCTTC	CASSAPGLGNNEQFF
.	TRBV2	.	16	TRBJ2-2	TGTGCCAGCACCATGCCGGACAGTTCGAACACCGGGGAGCTGTTTTTT	CASTMPDSSNTGELFF
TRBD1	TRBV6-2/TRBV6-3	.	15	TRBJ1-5	TGTGCCAGCAGCCTGACAGGGTATAGCAATCAGCCCCAGCATTTT	CASSLTGYSNQPQHF
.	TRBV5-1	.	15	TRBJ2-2	TGCGCCAGCGACACCACCGGGGGTATCACCGGGGAGCTGTTTTTT	CASDTTGGITGELFF
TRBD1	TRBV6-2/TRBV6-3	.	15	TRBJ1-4	TGTGCCAGCAGTTACTCGACAGGGGGCAATGAAAAACTGTTTTTT	CASSYSTGGNEKLFF
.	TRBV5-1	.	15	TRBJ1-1	TGCGCCAGCAGCTTGTACGCAGGCCTGAACACTGAAGCTTTCTTT	CASSLYAGLNTEAFF
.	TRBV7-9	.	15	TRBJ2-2	TGTGCCAGCAGCTCGCGGACTGGAAATACCGGGGAGCTGTTTTTT	CASSSRTGNTGELFF
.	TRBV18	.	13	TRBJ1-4	TGTGCCAGCTCACCAAATCGTGAGGAAAAACTGTTTTTT	CASSPNREEKLFF
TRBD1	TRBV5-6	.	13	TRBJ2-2	TGTGCCAGCAGCTACACAGGGGCCGGGGAGCTGTTTTTT	CASSYTGAGELFF
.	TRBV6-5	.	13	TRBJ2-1	TGTGCCAGCAGTCTTAACCGGGTGGATGAGCAGTTCTTC	CASSLNRVDEQFF
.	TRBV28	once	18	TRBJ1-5	TGTGCCAGCAGTTCCGGCCCCCGTCCAGGAAATGGCAATCAGCCCCAGCATTTT	CASSSGPRPGNGNQPQHF
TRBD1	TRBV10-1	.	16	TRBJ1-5	TGCGCCAGCTCCGACAAAAGGACAGGACGCAATCAGCCCCAGCATTTT	CASSDKRTGRNQPQHF
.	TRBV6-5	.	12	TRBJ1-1	TGTGCCAGCATGAGAGGACAGTCTGAAGCTTTCTTT	CASMRGQSEAFF
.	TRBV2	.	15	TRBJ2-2	TGTGCCAGCACGGTTTCGGCGGGTAGATCGGGGGAGCTGTTTTTT	CASTVSAGRSGELFF
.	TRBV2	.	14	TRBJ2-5	TGTGCCAGCTCAGATATAACCCCCCAAGAGACCCAGTACTTC	CASSDITPQETQYF
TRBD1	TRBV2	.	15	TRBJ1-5	TGTGCCAGCAGGGTCGGACAGGGGCCCAATCAGCCCCAGCATTTT	CASRVGQGPNQPQHF
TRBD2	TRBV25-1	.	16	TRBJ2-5	TGTGCCAGCAGTGACATAGCGGGGGGGCAACGAGAGACCCAGTACTTC	CASSDIAGGQRETQYF
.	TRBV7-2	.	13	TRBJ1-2	TGTGCCAGCAGCTTACCAGGGGTGGGTGGCTACACCTTC	CASSLPGVGGYTF
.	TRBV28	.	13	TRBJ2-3	TGTGCCAGCAGTTTATCTCTCGGGGGTACGCAGTATTTT	CASSLSLGGTQYF
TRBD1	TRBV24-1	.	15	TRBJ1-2	TGTGCCACCAGTGATCCTACAGGGGGCTTCTATGGCTACACCTTC	CATSDPTGGFYGYTF
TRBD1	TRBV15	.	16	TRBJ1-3	TGTGCCACCAGCGGGACAGGGGGAGTATCTGGAAACACCATATATTTT	CATSGTGGVSGNTIYF
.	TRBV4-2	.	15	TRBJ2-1	TGTGCCAGCAGCCAAGATCCCTGGAGTGGTGATGAGCAGTTCTTC	CASSQDPWSGDEQFF
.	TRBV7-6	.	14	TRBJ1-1	TGTGCCAGCACCACATGGGGGGACGGCACTGAAGCTTTCTTT	CASTTWGDGTEAFF
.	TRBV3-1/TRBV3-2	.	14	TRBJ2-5	TGTGCCAGCAGCCAAATCCCAGGGCAAGAGACCCAGTACTTC	CASSQIPGQETQYF
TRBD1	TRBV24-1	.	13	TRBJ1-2	TGTGCCACCAGTAGGGGACAGGGGGGTGGCTACACCTTC	CATSRGQGGGYTF